The 3 T cell receptor beta chains below come from one sample, sequenced in a study of T cell responses to AZD1222 COVID-19 vaccine. Using immunoSEQ multiplex PCR, the repertoire was profiled, and TCRdb retains in-frame clones only, with some absent. The sample includes fewer than 100,000 clones, 88% seen only once; the top ten take roughly 15%. The material was peripheral blood, obtained 28 days after the second AZD1222 dose. These receptors came from an adult who received the AZD1222 COVID-19 vaccine.

The chain joins TRBV3-1 (or the pseudogene TRBV3-2) to TRBJ1-6, with D maybe TRBD1 (6 bases). In germline, CDR1 is LGHDT, CDR2 YNNKEL (reference sequence). The CDR3 covers 14 residues. With 6 bases removed from V and 13 bases from J, the gap between germline ends came to 19 bases. The CDR3 reads CASRLRRTVRPLHF. Here the CDR3 DNA reads TGTGCCAGCAGATTAAGAAGGACAGTTCGTCCCCTCCACTTT.

The chain joins TRBV10-3 to TRBJ2-5, with TRBD1 as a possible D gene (6 bases). The V end lost 6 bases, the J end lost 5 bases, and 16 bases lay between the germline ends. The V gene's germline CDR1 is ENHRY and CDR2 SYGVKD. CDR3 length: 14 amino acids. CDR3 amino acids: CAISRDTGGETQYF. CDR3 in DNA: TGTGCCATCAGCCGGGACACCGGAGGTGAGACCCAGTACTTC.

This rearrangement joins TRBV27 to TRBJ2-1, with D maybe TRBD1 (6 bases). V lost 0 bases and J lost 6, with 15 bases in between. Germline CDR1 is MNHEY and CDR2 is SMNVEV (reference sequence). This CDR3 contains 16 residues. The CDR3: CASSLSGTPSFNEQFF. The CDR3 nucleotides read TGTGCCAGCAGTTTATCGGGGACACCCTCTTTCAATGAGCAGTTCTTC.